The rows below give T cell receptor beta chains drawn from one sample of a study of blood T cell repertoires in COVID-19. The protocol was immunoSEQ multiplex PCR, while the TCRdb copy is restricted to in-frame clones and leaves out a portion. The sample has 220,000 or so clones; around 88% are singletons. The sample comprised PBMCs or T cells enriched from blood (not recorded which). These TCRs come from a woman between 50 and 59 years old with acute COVID-19. CDR3s include the opening cysteine and the closing phenylalanine or tryptophan. The D gene is left open where the match is weak. Clone size is stated in some rows and not others, as once, few, many or a class when expanded.

d_gene,v_gene,abundance,j_gene,CDR3aa,CDR3nt
TRBD1,TRBV4-2,NA,TRBJ2-1,CASSPGQGAHEQFF,TGTGCCAGCAGCCCGGGACAGGGGGCCCATGAGCAGTTCTTC
NA,TRBV11-2,NA,TRBJ1-4,CASSSRRGNNEKLFF,TGTGCCAGCAGCAGCCGACGGGGAAATAATGAAAAACTGTTTTTT
NA,TRBV27,NA,TRBJ2-6,CASSQGQYFSGANVLTF,TGTGCCAGCAGTCAAGGACAGTACTTCTCTGGGGCCAACGTCCTGACTTTC
NA,TRBV27,NA,TRBJ1-5,CASSYGPYQPQHF,TGTGCCAGCAGTTATGGGCCCTATCAGCCCCAGCATTTT
NA,TRBV15,NA,TRBJ2-6,CATSSGTITQSGANVLTF,TGTGCCACCAGCAGCGGGACAATCACACAATCTGGGGCCAACGTCCTGACTTTC
NA,TRBV30,NA,TRBJ2-5,CAWRYTGRETQYF,TGTGCCTGGAGGTATACAGGGAGAGAGACCCAGTACTTC
NA,TRBV5-1,NA,TRBJ2-7,CASSLLVGAAQGLEQYF,TGCGCCAGCAGCTTGTTAGTGGGGGCGGCCCAGGGTTTGGAGCAGTACTTC
TRBD2,TRBV4-3,NA,TRBJ2-1,CASSLRTSGANEQFF,TGCGCCAGCAGCTTACGGACTAGCGGGGCCAATGAGCAGTTCTTC
TRBD1,TRBV29-1,NA,TRBJ1-6,CSVLTGAGSPLHF,TGCAGCGTTCTTACAGGGGCCGGTTCACCCCTCCACTTT
NA,TRBV19,NA,TRBJ2-1,CASSPRRGRMIYNEQFF,TGTGCCAGTAGTCCCCGGAGGGGACGCATGATCTACAATGAGCAGTTCTTC
NA,TRBV2,NA,TRBJ1-5,CASSERGLGDQPQHF,TGTGCCAGCAGTGAGAGAGGGCTCGGGGATCAGCCCCAGCATTTT
TRBD2,TRBV10-3,few,TRBJ2-7,CAINPGTSSYEQYF,TGTGCCATCAATCCCGGGACTAGCAGCTACGAGCAGTACTTC
TRBD1,TRBV10-3,NA,TRBJ1-2,CAISEEQGKGYTF,TGTGCCATCAGTGAAGAACAGGGGAAGGGCTACACCTTC
TRBD2,TRBV4-2,NA,TRBJ2-2,CASSGTGTSGYTGELFF,TGTGCCAGCAGCGGAACCGGGACTAGCGGTTACACCGGGGAGCTGTTTTTT
NA,TRBV6-4,NA,TRBJ2-3,CASSDRGGFTDTQYF,TGTGCCAGCAGTGACAGGGGGGGGTTCACAGATACGCAGTATTTT
TRBD2,TRBV6-2/TRBV6-3,NA,TRBJ2-7,CASSFPASGGSYEQYF,TGTGCCAGCAGTTTCCCTGCGAGCGGCGGGAGCTACGAGCAGTACTTC
NA,TRBV11-3,NA,TRBJ2-3,CASSTPAGDTQYF,TGTGCCAGCAGCACCCCAGCGGGAGATACGCAGTATTTT
NA,TRBV4-1,NA,TRBJ2-7,CASSQDPSTTPIYEQYF,TGCGCCAGCAGCCAAGACCCGAGTACCACCCCAATCTACGAGCAGTACTTC
NA,TRBV4-2,few,TRBJ2-7,CASSQDGGRPSEQYF,TGTGCCAGCAGCCAAGATGGGGGCCGGCCAAGCGAGCAGTACTTC
NA,TRBV5-1,few,TRBJ2-7,CASSPDSTSYEQYF,TGCGCCAGCAGCCCGGACAGCACCTCCTACGAGCAGTACTTC
TRBD2,TRBV7-2,NA,TRBJ2-1,CASSLAPGRAPFF,TGTGCCAGCAGCTTAGCACCCGGGAGGGCCCCGTTCTTC
NA,TRBV7-2,NA,TRBJ1-1,CASSLAEGSQAFF,TGTGCCAGCAGCTTAGCGGAGGGCTCGCAAGCTTTCTTT
TRBD2,TRBV7-9,NA,TRBJ2-3,CASSFPLAGEGDTQYF,TGTGCCAGCAGCTTCCCACTAGCGGGAGAAGGAGATACGCAGTATTTT